These T cell receptor beta chains were read from a single sample in a study of response to subunit inactivated influenza vaccine. TCRdb re-called the RT-PCR reads through MiXCR, storing one row per CDR3 protein. The sample records just under 550,000 distinct CDR3 sequences, under 30% being singletons. This sample also appeared in a second study, on T cells expressing NK-cell markers.

Sequenced here: CD4+ T cells sorted from PBMCs, sampled about 11 days after vaccination. The receptor set was obtained from a man aged 45-65 years who received an inactivated influenza vaccine. Each CDR3 is given without its conserved first and last residue.

j_call v_call cdr3_aa
TRBJ2-2 TRBV28 ASSSAGTGGELF
TRBJ2-7 TRBV28 ASSDRDRWDYEQY
TRBJ2-7 TRBV5-1 ASSLGGEGNEQY
TRBJ2-3 TRBV20-1 SARGVAGFTDTQY
TRBJ2-1 TRBV24-1 ATSESTGNEQF
TRBJ2-2 TRBV6-2/TRBV6-3 ASAWSNTGELF
TRBJ2-1 TRBV7-2 ASSFLALPPYNEQF
TRBJ2-3 TRBV3-1 ASTRTSGGGDTQY
TRBJ1-2 TRBV5-1 ASSPGTYGYT
TRBJ2-7 TRBV7-6 ASSSLGGSGISYEQY
TRBJ2-5 TRBV29-1 SVVPAKLGETQY
TRBJ1-6 TRBV20-1 SARDDYNSPLH
TRBJ2-7 TRBV30 AWSPGSLDEQY
TRBJ2-5 TRBV10-1 ASSVRDPGETQY
TRBJ2-5 TRBV25-1 ASSRSRVQETQY
TRBJ1-5 TRBV7-2 ASSLSFSQPQH
TRBJ2-7 TRBV6-1 ASSKTLLATHEQY
TRBJ2-7 TRBV20-1 SAGTAFSYEQY
TRBJ1-1 TRBV7-3 ASSLIGTGGRGNTEAF
TRBJ2-2 TRBV7-9 ASSTDRNTGELF
TRBJ2-5 TRBV5-1 ASSLAFGGLQTQY
TRBJ1-6 TRBV4-3 ASSQEYGRGNSPLH
TRBJ2-5 TRBV7-9 ASSFSHQETQY
TRBJ2-7 TRBV6-2/TRBV6-3 ASSPTSIEQY
TRBJ2-1 TRBV7-9 ASSNGTRLYNEQF
TRBJ2-2 TRBV4-3 ASSQAWGHYTGELF
TRBJ2-1 TRBV6-2/TRBV6-3 ASSYSGFNEQF
TRBJ2-7 TRBV11-2 ASRSYSRDSSYEQY
TRBJ1-1 TRBV5-1 ASSEGQGFTEAF
TRBJ2-7 TRBV30 AWSGYYKEQY
TRBJ2-7 TRBV4-2 ASSQEIRPSGGPEQY
TRBJ2-5 TRBV20-1 SANRAYQETQY
TRBJ2-2 TRBV25-1 ASSVGHFTGELF
TRBJ2-1 TRBV7-9 ASSLGGTVNEQF
TRBJ2-5 TRBV5-1 ASSTSGTEETQY
TRBJ2-3 TRBV15 ATSGLATALTDTQY
TRBJ2-7 TRBV7-8 ASSPGGTRRPEEQY
TRBJ2-1 TRBV20-1 SAVGLAHNEQF